A selection of T cell receptor beta chains follows, all from one sample in a study of blood T cell repertoires in COVID-19. Libraries were prepared by immunoSEQ multiplex PCR; TCRdb keeps only in-frame clonotypes and omits some of them. The profile shows tens of thousands of clones, roughly four fifths of them singletons. Sequencing input: peripheral blood. The receptors come from a woman aged 80 or over with acute or convalescent COVID-19. Both conserved end residues are part of each CDR3. Expanded clones get a size class; other rows say once, few or many, or leave the size out.

TRBV28	.	TRBJ1-6	CATSDRSYNSPLHF
TRBV7-2	.	TRBJ2-7	CASSSSGRPPYEQYF
TRBV5-1	.	TRBJ2-4	CASSPRVTKNIQYF
TRBV28	.	TRBJ1-2	CASSSPAAWTGAEAGYTF
TRBV28	few	TRBJ2-1	CASKGQAGGEQFF
TRBV9	.	TRBJ2-1	CASSVSGGRSYNEQFF
TRBV10-3	.	TRBJ1-1	CAIRRQGDTEAFF
TRBV29-1	once	TRBJ1-1	CSGGTGRPTEAFF
TRBV18	.	TRBJ2-1	CASSPPSGSRDEQFF
TRBV5-1	.	TRBJ1-1	CASSLRDNTEAFF
TRBV4-3	.	TRBJ1-6	CASSQDETGLSPLHF
TRBV7-6	.	TRBJ2-2	CASSSRTSGSANTGELFF
TRBV7-2	.	TRBJ2-7	CASSLVGLHYEQYF
TRBV28	.	TRBJ2-6	CASSLLGAPSSGANVLTF
TRBV7-3	few	TRBJ2-2	CASSPGRTSGRGELFF
TRBV19	.	TRBJ2-1	CASHTSGRDNEQFF
TRBV6-2/TRBV6-3	few	TRBJ1-1	CASSYSPRLGTEAFF
TRBV9	.	TRBJ2-1	CASSPSGTRGYNEQFF
TRBV19	.	TRBJ1-1	CASSRTPRARNTEAFF
TRBV5-5	.	TRBJ2-7	CASSLMFRGLSYEQYF
TRBV24-1	.	TRBJ1-5	CATSDPDQPQHF
TRBV11-2	.	TRBJ1-2	CASSQGTGGDYGYTF